These 18 T cell receptor beta chains were sequenced from one sample in a study of blood T cell repertoires in COVID-19. The method was immunoSEQ multiplex PCR; TCRdb's version includes in-frame clones alone and lacks a portion of them. The sample includes more than 150,000 clones, roughly nine tenths of them seen just once. Sample: peripheral blood. Receptors originate from a man between 18 and 29 years old with acute or convalescent COVID-19.

The V gene is TRBV24-1, the J gene TRBJ1-4, with no clear D. CDR1 and CDR2 from the germline V gene are KGHDR and SFDVKD. CDR3 length: 15 amino acids. V was cut by 3 bases and J by 5 bases, with 12 bases left in between. The CDR3 sequence is CATSDPQDLNEKLFF. The CDR3 nucleotides read TGTGCCACCAGTGATCCCCAGGATCTGAATGAAAAACTGTTTTTT.

The genes are TRBV6-6 and TRBJ1-1; TRBD1 matches 8 bases. The germline V gene has CDR1 MNHNY and CDR2 SVGAGI (reference sequence). CDR3 size: 15 residues. J lost 11 bases, V lost 0 bases, and 11 bases had no gene match. For the CDR3, the DNA is TGTGCCAGCAGTTACTCGTCAGGGGGCCATTTTTCGGCTTTCTTT. Protein sequence: CASSYSSGGHFSAFF.

The chain joins TRBV3-1 (or the pseudogene TRBV3-2) to TRBJ2-3; TRBD1 might be the D (7 bases). This CDR3 region has 17 residues. The ends were cut back, 1 base at V and 2 bases at J, with 16 bases in the middle. The germline gives CDR1 LGHDT, CDR2 YNNKEL (reference sequence). The CDR3 DNA sequence: TGTGCCAGCAGCCAAGTCCTCAGGGGGGCCCCCACAGATACGCAGTATTTT. Residues: CASSQVLRGAPTDTQYF.

V is TRBV4-2 and J is TRBJ2-1; 9 bases agree with TRBD2. J gave up 4 bases and V 0 bases, and 16 bases lay outside the gene matches. CDR1 LGHNA and CDR2 YNFKEQ come from the germline V gene. The CDR3 contains 20 residues. CDR3 nucleotide sequence: TGTGCCAGCAGCCAAGATTCCGCAAAAGGAGCGGGGGGCCAATACAATGAGCAGTTCTTC. Translation: CASSQDSAKGAGGQYNEQFF.

In regard to this clone: Other DNA sequences in this specimen translate into the identical CDR3. The chain carries TRBV5-1 and TRBJ2-3, with D perhaps matching TRBD1 (6 bases). This CDR3 region has 15 residues. With 4 bases removed from V and 2 bases from J, the gap between germline ends came to 14 bases. Germline assignment: CDR1 SGHRS and CDR2 YFSETQ. The CDR3 nucleotides are TGCGCCAGCAGCCTAGGGACACCGACCACAGATACGCAGTATTTT. Translation gives CASSLGTPTTDTQYF.

This clone was observed many times. This sequence joins TRBV5-1 and TRBJ1-2; no firm D call. V gave up 1 base and J gave up 8 bases, with 12 bases separating them. Germline CDR1 SGHRS, CDR2 YFSETQ. The CDR3 spans 13 residues. The CDR3 sequence is CASSLQNSRGYTF. The CDR3 DNA follows: TGCGCCAGCAGCTTGCAAAACAGCCGCGGCTACACCTTC.

This chain joins TRBV30 and TRBJ1-2; no clear D. CDR3 length: 12 residues. Trimming stripped 0 bases from V and 8 bases from J, with 10 bases between. Germline CDR1 reads GTSNPN; CDR2 reads SVGIG (reference sequence). The CDR3 protein is CAWSVQFSGYTF. The CDR3 coding sequence is TGTGCCTGGAGTGTACAGTTTTCAGGCTACACCTTC. The full variable domain, its missing parts supplied by reference TRBV30 and TRBJ1-2, is SQTIHQWPATLVQPVGSPLSLECTVEGTSNPNLYWYRQAAGRGLQLLFYSVGIGQISSEVPQNLSASRPQDRQFILSSKKLLLSDSGFYLCAWSVQFSGYTFGSGTRLTVV.

V gene TRBV5-1 combines with J gene TRBJ2-1; TRBD1 is a possible D gene (5 bases). The V gene's germline CDR1 is SGHRS and CDR2 YFSETQ. This CDR3 has 15 amino acids. Trimming shortened V by 0 bases and J by 5 bases, and 12 bases separated the two germline ends. The CDR3 bases are TGCGCCAGCAGCTTGGCTGGGGCCGAAAACAATGAGCAGTTCTTC. Translation: CASSLAGAENNEQFF. The full variable domain, in which reference TRBV5-1 and TRBJ2-1 provide the parts outside the CDR3, is KAGVTQTPRYLIKTRGQQVTLSCSPISGHRSVSWYQQTPGQGLQFLFEYFSETQRNKGNFPGRFSGRQFSNSRSEMNVSTLELGDSALYLCASSLAGAENNEQFFGPGTRLTVL.

The rearrangement joins TRBV19 to TRBJ1-2; D is unresolved. Germline values: CDR1 LNHDA, CDR2 SQIVND (reference sequence). V was cut by 1 base and J by 0 bases, with 6 bases left in between. The CDR3 is made up of 14 amino acids. The CDR3 loop reads CASSIGGPNYGYTF. As DNA, the CDR3 is TGTGCCAGTAGTATAGGAGGGCCTAACTATGGCTACACCTTC.

The V call is TRBV7-3, the J call TRBJ2-2; D remains unclear. CDR3 length: 12 amino acids. Germline V gene lookup returns CDR1 SGHTA and CDR2 FQGTGA. V was trimmed by 2 bases and J by 6 bases, leaving 4 bases between them. In nucleotides, the CDR3 is TGTGCCAGCAGCTTATCGGCCGGGGAGCTGTTTTTT. Protein: CASSLSAGELFF.

The CDR3 loop is CAWSVSGNQPQHF. CDR3 DNA: TGTGCCTGGAGTGTATCAGGCAATCAGCCCCAGCATTTT. V gene TRBV30 combines with J gene TRBJ1-5; D unresolved. This CDR3 has 13 residues. V was clipped by 0 bases and J by 2 bases, with 5 bases between them. Germline values: CDR1 GTSNPN, CDR2 SVGIG (reference sequence).

The chain links TRBV7-8 to TRBJ2-1; perhaps TRBD1 as D (6 bases). The CDR3 loop spans 13 amino acids. V lost 3 bases, J lost 5 bases, and 8 bases lay in between. CDR1 is SGHVS, CDR2 FQNEAQ, per germline. CDR3 DNA: TGTGCCAGCAGCTTCGGACAGCACAATGAGCAGTTCTTC. It is translated as CASSFGQHNEQFF.

This rearrangement joins TRBV25-1 to TRBJ2-4; tentative D call: TRBD2 (5 bases). Germline CDR1 MGHDK, CDR2 SYGVNS. Trimming shortened V by 1 base and J by 3 bases, and 13 bases separated the two germline ends. The CDR3 sequence is 16 residues long. CDR3 residues: CASSESGFRDKNIQYF. Here the CDR3 DNA reads TGTGCCAGCAGTGAATCGGGGTTTCGGGACAAAAACATTCAGTACTTC.

The chain uses TRBV6-1 and TRBJ2-7; 10 bases line up with TRBD2. V dropped 3 bases and J dropped 2; count of bases not matched to a gene: 7. CDR1 is MNHNS, CDR2 SASEGT, per germline. The CDR3 extends over 16 amino acids. The CDR3 spells CASSDELAGRPYEQYV. CDR3 bases: TGTGCCAGCAGTGACGAACTAGCGGGGAGGCCCTACGAGCAGTACGTC.

This sequence joins TRBV30 and TRBJ1-2; weak D call: TRBD1 (5 bases). Germline lookup yields CDR1 GTSNPN and CDR2 SVGIG (reference sequence). Trimming left V 4 bases short and J 7 bases short, with 13 bases between. This CDR3 comprises 12 residues. The CDR3 region has the DNA TGTGCCTGGACCCCCTTGGGGCTTGGCTACACCTTC. Its protein product is CAWTPLGLGYTF.

This chain joins TRBV7-7 and TRBJ2-1, with 9 positions matching TRBD1. CDR1 and CDR2 from the germline V gene are SSHAT and FNYEAQ (reference sequence). The V segment lost 8 bases and the J segment 3 bases; nucleotides outside the gene matches: 2. CDR3 size: 13 residues. The CDR3 region has the DNA TGTGCCAGCGGGACAGGGATCTACAATGAGCAGTTCTTC. Translated: CASGTGIYNEQFF.

There are many counts of this clone. V and J are TRBV18 and TRBJ2-7, with TRBD2 matching over 8 bases. The length of the CDR3 is 16 residues. Losses at the gene ends were 5 bases for V and 4 bases for J; bases not matched to a gene: 13. Germline loops: CDR1 KGHSH, CDR2 LQKENI. CDR3 loop: CASSSAGGGSAYEQYF. Here the CDR3 DNA reads TGTGCCAGCTCATCCGCGGGGGGCGGCTCGGCTTACGAGCAGTACTTC.

The chain is built from TRBV2 and TRBJ1-5; D ambiguous. CDR3 size: 14 residues. The germline CDR1 and CDR2 sequences are SNHLY and FYNNEI. V was pared by 1 base and J by 6 bases, with 10 bases between. Here the CDR3 DNA reads TGTGCCAGCAGTGAAGTCCCTGGGAGTCAGCCCCAGCATTTT. Its protein product is CASSEVPGSQPQHF.